This T cell receptor (beta chain) appears in the sequencing data of a study of blood T cell repertoires in COVID-19. Produced via immunoSEQ multiplex PCR; TCRdb's table is partial and in-frame only. The data contain tens of thousands of clones, 70% to 80% of them singletons. The germline gives CDR1 SGHNT, CDR2 YYREEE (reference sequence). This CDR3 has 17 residues. The ends lost 2 bases at V and 2 bases at J; junction bases unmatched: 10. The source material was peripheral blood. This chain connects TRBV5-4 to TRBJ1-1; 9 bases are a match to TRBD1. The origin of this receptor is a man aged 45-60 years with active or convalescent COVID-19. The CDR3 loop reads CASSFPGGTGLNTEAFF. The DNA of the CDR3 is TGTGCCAGCAGCTTCCCAGGTGGGACAGGGCTAAACACTGAAGCTTTCTTT.